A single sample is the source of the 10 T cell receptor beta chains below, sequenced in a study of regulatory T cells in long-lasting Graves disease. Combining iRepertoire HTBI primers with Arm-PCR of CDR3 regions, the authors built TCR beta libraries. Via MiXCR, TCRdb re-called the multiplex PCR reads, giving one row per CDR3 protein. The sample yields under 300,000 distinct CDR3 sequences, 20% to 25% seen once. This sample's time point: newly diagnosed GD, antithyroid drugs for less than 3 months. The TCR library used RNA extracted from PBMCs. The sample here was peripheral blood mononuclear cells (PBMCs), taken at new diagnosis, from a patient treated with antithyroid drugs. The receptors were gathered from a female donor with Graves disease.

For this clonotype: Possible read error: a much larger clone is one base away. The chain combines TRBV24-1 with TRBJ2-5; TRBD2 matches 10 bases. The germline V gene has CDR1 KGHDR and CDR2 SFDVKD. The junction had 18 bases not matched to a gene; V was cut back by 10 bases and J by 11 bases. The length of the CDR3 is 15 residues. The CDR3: CATSTPARAGGRQYF. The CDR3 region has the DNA TGTGCCACTTCGACCCCGGCGAGAGCGGGGGGGAGGCAGTACTTC.

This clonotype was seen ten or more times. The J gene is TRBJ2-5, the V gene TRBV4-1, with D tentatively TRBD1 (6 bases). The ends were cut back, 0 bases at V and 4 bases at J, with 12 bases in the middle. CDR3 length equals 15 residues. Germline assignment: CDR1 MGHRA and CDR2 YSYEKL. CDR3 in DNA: TGCGCCAGCAGCCAAGATTCCCCAGGGGTAGAGACCCAGTACTTC. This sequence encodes CASSQDSPGVETQYF.

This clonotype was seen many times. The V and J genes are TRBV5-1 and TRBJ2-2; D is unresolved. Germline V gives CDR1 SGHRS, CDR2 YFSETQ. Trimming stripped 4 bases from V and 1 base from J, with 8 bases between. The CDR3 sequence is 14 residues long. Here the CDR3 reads CASSPMVNTGELFF. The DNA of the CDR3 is TGCGCCAGCAGCCCTATGGTGAACACCGGGGAGCTGTTTTTT.

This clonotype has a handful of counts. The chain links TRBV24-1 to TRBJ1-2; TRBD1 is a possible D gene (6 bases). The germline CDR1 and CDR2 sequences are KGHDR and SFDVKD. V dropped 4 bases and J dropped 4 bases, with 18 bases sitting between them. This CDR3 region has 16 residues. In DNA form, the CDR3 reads TGTGCCACCAGTGAGTCCGGTACAACAGGGTTCTATGGCTACACCTTC. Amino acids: CATSESGTTGFYGYTF.

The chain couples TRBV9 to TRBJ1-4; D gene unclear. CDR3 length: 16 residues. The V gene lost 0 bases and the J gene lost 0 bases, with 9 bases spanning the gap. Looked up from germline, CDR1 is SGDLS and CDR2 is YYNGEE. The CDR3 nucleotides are TGTGCCAGCAGCGTAGGGTCTGAGGCAACTAATGAAAAACTGTTTTTT. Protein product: CASSVGSEATNEKLFF.

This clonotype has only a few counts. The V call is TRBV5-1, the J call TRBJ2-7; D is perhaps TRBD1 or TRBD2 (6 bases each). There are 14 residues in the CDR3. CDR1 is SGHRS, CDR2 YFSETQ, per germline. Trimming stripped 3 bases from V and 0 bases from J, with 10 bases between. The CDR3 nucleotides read TGCGCCAGCAGCTGGAGGGGGGACTCCTACGAGCAGTACTTC. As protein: CASSWRGDSYEQYF. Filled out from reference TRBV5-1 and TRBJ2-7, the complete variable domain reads KAGVTQTPRYLIKTRGQQVTLSCSPISGHRSVSWYQQTPGQGLQFLFEYFSETQRNKGNFPGRFSGRQFSNSRSEMNVSTLELGDSALYLCASSWRGDSYEQYFGPGTRLTVT.

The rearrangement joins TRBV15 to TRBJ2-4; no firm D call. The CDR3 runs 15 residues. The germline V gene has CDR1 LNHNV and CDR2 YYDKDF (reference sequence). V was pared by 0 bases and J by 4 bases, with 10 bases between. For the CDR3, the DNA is TGTGCCACCAGCAGAGATGCGGCTACGAAAAACATTCAGTACTTC. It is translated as CATSRDAATKNIQYF.

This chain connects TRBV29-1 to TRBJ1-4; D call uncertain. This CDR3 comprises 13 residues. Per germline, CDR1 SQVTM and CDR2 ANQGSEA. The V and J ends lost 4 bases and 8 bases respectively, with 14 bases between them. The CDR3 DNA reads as TGCAGCGTTGGTGTCATTGGGTGGGAAAAACTGTTTTTT. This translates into CSVGVIGWEKLFF.

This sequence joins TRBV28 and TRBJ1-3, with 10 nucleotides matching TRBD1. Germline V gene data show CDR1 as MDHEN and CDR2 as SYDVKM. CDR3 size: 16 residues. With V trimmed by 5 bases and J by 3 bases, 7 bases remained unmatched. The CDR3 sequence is CASSTPGTGDGNTIYF. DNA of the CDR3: TGTGCCAGCAGTACCCCCGGGACAGGGGATGGAAACACCATATATTTT.

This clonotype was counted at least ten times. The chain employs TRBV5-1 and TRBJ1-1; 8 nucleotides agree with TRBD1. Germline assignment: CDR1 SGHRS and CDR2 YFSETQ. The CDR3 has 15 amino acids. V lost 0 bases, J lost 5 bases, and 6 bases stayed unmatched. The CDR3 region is CASSLALNRGTEAFF. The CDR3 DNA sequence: TGCGCCAGCAGCTTGGCACTCAACAGGGGGACTGAAGCTTTCTTT.